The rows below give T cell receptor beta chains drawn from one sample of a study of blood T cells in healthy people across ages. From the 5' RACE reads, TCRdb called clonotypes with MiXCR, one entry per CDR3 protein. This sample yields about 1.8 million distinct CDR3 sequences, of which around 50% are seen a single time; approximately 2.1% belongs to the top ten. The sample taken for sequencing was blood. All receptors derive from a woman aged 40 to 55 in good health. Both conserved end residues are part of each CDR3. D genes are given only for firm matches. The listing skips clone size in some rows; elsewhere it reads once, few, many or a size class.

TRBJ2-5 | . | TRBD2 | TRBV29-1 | TGCAGCGTCCTGGGGCTAGCGGGGGACGAGACCCAGTACTTC | CSVLGLAGDETQYF
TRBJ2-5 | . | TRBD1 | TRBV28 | TGTGCCAGCAGTTCTCCCCGAGCGGACAGGGCAGAGACCCAGTACTTC | CASSSPRADRAETQYF
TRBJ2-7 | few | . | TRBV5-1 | TGCGCCAGCAGGATTGGGGCGAGCAGGAGCAACTACGAGCAGTACTTC | CASRIGASRSNYEQYF
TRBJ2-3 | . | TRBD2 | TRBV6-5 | TGTGCCAGCAGTTACTCCGGGGGGGAATTTGATACGCAGTATTTT | CASSYSGGEFDTQYF
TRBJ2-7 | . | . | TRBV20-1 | TGCAGTGCTAGAGATCCTTTGGGTTACGAGCAGTACTTC | CSARDPLGYEQYF
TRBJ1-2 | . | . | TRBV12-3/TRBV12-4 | TGTGCCAGCAGCCCCGCAGGGCAGGGAGTTTATGGCTACACCTTC | CASSPAGQGVYGYTF
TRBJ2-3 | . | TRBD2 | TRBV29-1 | TGCAGCGTTCCTGCAGGGAGCGGGGTATATACAGATACGCAGTATTTT | CSVPAGSGVYTDTQYF
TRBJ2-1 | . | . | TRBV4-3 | TGCGCCAGCAGCAAAACTCCGGGACTGAGCTCCTACAATGAGCAGTTCTTC | CASSKTPGLSSYNEQFF
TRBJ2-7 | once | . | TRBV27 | TGTGCCAGCAGTTCTGACAGGATGATATCCTACGAGCAGTACTTC | CASSSDRMISYEQYF
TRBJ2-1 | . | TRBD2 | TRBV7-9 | TGTGCCAGCAGCGGGACTGGGCGGGGGGGTACCTACAATGAGCAGTTCTTC | CASSGTGRGGTYNEQFF
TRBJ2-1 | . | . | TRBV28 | TGTGCCAGCAGTCCCCCCGCAACAGGGTACAGTGAGCAGTTCTTC | CASSPPATGYSEQFF
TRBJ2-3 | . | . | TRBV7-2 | TGTGCCAGTAAGTCGGCGGATTCTCTTAGCACAGATACGCAGTATTTT | CASKSADSLSTDTQYF
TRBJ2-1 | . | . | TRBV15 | TGTGCCACCAGCAGGGGGGGGCGCGGGTTCAGCAATGAGCAGTTCTTC | CATSRGGRGFSNEQFF
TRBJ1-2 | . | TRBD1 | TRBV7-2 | TGTGCCAGCAGCGCACAGGGGGCGCTAGGCTACACCTTC | CASSAQGALGYTF
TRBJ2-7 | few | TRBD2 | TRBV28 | TGTGCCAGCAGCCGACTAGCTTTCGAGCAGTACTTC | CASSRLAFEQYF
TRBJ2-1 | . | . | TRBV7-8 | TGTGCCAGCAGCTCCTTGAGGGGGGGCCCGAATGAGCAGTTCTTC | CASSSLRGGPNEQFF
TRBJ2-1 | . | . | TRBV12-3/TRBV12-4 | TGTGCCAGCAGTGCTTCGCGGGGAAACAATGAGCAGTTCTTC | CASSASRGNNEQFF
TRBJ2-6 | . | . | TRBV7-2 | TGTGCCAGCAGCCCCCATCGGCTGGCTGGGGCCAACGTCCTGACTTTC | CASSPHRLAGANVLTF
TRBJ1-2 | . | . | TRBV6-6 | TGTGCCAGCAGCAATGAAGGGACAAGTCCTAACTATGGCTACACCTTC | CASSNEGTSPNYGYTF
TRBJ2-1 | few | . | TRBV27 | TGTGCCAGCAGTTTTAAGGGGGGAATGGATGAGCAGTTCTTC | CASSFKGGMDEQFF
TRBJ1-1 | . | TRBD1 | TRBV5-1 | TGCGCCAGCATCCCGGACAGGGCCTTGAACACTGAAGCTTTCTTT | CASIPDRALNTEAFF
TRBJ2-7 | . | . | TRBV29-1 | TGCAGCGTTGCATCCGGCAGGGGCTACGAGCAGTACTTC | CSVASGRGYEQYF
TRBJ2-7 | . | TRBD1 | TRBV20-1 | TGCAGTGCTAGGAGGAGGGACAGGGAGGAGTACTTC | CSARRRDREEYF
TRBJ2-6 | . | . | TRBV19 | TGTGCCAGTATGCCCTCTAGCGCTGGGGCCAACGTCCTGACTTTC | CASMPSSAGANVLTF
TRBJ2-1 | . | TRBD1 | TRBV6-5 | TGTACCAGCAGTCAACAGGGGAATGAGCAGTTCTTC | CTSSQQGNEQFF
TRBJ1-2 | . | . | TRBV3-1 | TGTGCCAGCAGCCAAGATTCGGTTGAGGCCCGATATGGCTACACCTTC | CASSQDSVEARYGYTF
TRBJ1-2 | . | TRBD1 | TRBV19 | TGTGCCAGTAGTACGAACCAACAGGGGCGTAATGGCTACACCTTC | CASSTNQQGRNGYTF
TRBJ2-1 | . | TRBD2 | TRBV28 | TGTGCCAGCTCTACGGGAGGAACGTACAATGAGCAGTTCTTC | CASSTGGTYNEQFF
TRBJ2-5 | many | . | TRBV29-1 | TGCAGCGTTCCCGCCCAATACACCCAAGAGACCCAGTACTTC | CSVPAQYTQETQYF
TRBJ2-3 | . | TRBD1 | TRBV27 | TGTGCCAGCAGCACAGGGGCCTTCTCTAGCACAGATACGCAGTATTTT | CASSTGAFSSTDTQYF
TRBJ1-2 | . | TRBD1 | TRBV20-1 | TGCAGTGCTAGACAGGGGGACCCTAACTATGGCTACACCTTC | CSARQGDPNYGYTF
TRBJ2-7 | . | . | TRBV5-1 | TGCGCCAGCAGCATTGGGGAGAGCTACGAGCAGTACTTC | CASSIGESYEQYF
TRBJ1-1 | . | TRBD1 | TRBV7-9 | TGTGCCAGCAGCCGACAGGGATGGGCGAACACTGAAGCTTTCTTT | CASSRQGWANTEAFF
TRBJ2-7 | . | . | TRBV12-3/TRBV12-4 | TGTGCCAGCACCTTACTTGGTCGGGTCTCCTACAATGAGCAGTACTTC | CASTLLGRVSYNEQYF
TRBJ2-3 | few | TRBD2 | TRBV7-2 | TGTGCCAGCAGCAGCAGACTAGCGGGGAGAGCCGATACGCAGTATTTT | CASSSRLAGRADTQYF
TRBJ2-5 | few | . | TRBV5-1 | TGCGCCAGCAGCGTTGAAGCGCTACAGACCCAGTACTTC | CASSVEALQTQYF
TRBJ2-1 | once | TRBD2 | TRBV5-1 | TGCGCCAGCAGCTTGGTTAGCGGGGCCCTAAATGAGCAGTTCTTC | CASSLVSGALNEQFF
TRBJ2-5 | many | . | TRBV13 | TGTGCCAGCAGCTTCGAGGCCCAAGAGACCCAGTACTTC | CASSFEAQETQYF
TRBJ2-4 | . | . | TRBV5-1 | TGCGCCAGCAGCTTGGAATTTGACCCACTAGCCAAAAACATTCAGTACTTC | CASSLEFDPLAKNIQYF
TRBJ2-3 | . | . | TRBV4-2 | TGTGCCAGCAGCCAAGACGACTATACGCAGTATTTT | CASSQDDYTQYF
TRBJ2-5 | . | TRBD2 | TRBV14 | TGTGCCAGCAGCCAAGACGGGGGGGCCAAGCAGTACTTC | CASSQDGGAKQYF
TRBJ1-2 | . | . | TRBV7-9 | TGTGCCAGCAGCTTGACAACAGCTAACTATGGCTACACCTTC | CASSLTTANYGYTF
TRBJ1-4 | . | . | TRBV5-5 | TGTGCCAGCAGCTTCCACAGGGCGGACGATGAAAAACTGTTTTTT | CASSFHRADDEKLFF
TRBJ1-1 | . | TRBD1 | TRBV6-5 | TGTGCCAGCAGTTACTCACAGGGGGGATACACTGAAGCTTTCTTT | CASSYSQGGYTEAFF
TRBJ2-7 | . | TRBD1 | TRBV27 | TGTGCCAGCAGTGTGACAGGGGACTCCTACGAGCAGTACTTC | CASSVTGDSYEQYF
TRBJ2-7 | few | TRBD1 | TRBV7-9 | TGTGCCAGCAGCGATGGGACAGGGGGCCCCTACGAGCAGTACTTC | CASSDGTGGPYEQYF
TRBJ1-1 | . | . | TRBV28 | TGTGCCAGCAGTTTAATTCGTGAGGGGAAGAGAACTGAAGCTTTCTTT | CASSLIREGKRTEAFF
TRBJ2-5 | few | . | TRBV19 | TGTGCCAGTAGTGAATCGGGGACGGAGTACCAAGAGACCCAGTACTTC | CASSESGTEYQETQYF
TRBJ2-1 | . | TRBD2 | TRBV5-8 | TGTGCCAGCAGCGAATCAGGGACTAGCGGGGTCTACAATGAGCAGTTCTTC | CASSESGTSGVYNEQFF
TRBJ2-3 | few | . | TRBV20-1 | TGCAGTGCTAGGGCGGGACAAACGCAGTATTTT | CSARAGQTQYF
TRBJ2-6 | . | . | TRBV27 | TGTGCCAGCAGAGAGTGGTTAGGGGCTGGCGGGGCCAACGTCCTGACTTTC | CASREWLGAGGANVLTF
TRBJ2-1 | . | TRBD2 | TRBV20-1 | TGCAGTGCTAGCCCTTTAGCGGGGGGTGGTAATGAGCAGTTCTTC | CSASPLAGGGNEQFF
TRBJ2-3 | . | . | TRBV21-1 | TGTGCCAGCAGCACCGCGCGGCTACCCCCGGATACGCAGTATTTT | CASSTARLPPDTQYF
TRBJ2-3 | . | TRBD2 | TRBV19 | TGTGCCAGTAGTAACATAGCGGGGGGCACAGATACGCAGTATTTT | CASSNIAGGTDTQYF